The following is a T cell receptor beta chain sequence with its context. What it binds is not known. The data are from a study of T cell responses to AZD1222 COVID-19 vaccine. Study in general: Researchers grouped second doses given at about 4 or about 12 weeks into one pool. General observations from the study: Baseline seropositivity characterized only a handful of AZD1222 recipients. In a largely white British group with more females than males, clonal diversity was possibly underestimated. Compared with day 0, the breadth and depth of the Spike-specific TCR repertoire rose significantly after two doses of AZD1222.

The CDR3 covers 13 residues. The germline V gene encodes CDR1 KGHSH and CDR2 LQKENI. Trimming took off 6 bases at V and 5 bases at J, with 10 bases between the two ends. Only in-frame clones appear in the TCRdb table, and some are missing; sequencing was by immunoSEQ multiplex PCR. This sample has some 130,000 clones, with 75% to 90% found just once. The sequencing used peripheral blood, collected on day 0 of AZD1222 vaccination. The gene calls are TRBV18 and TRBJ1-4, with a weak D call TRBD1 (6 bases). This sequence originates from an adult in good health. In DNA form, the CDR3 reads TGTGCCAGCTCCCGGGACACCAATGAAAAACTGTTTTTT. It encodes CASSRDTNEKLFF.